This TCR beta chain was identified in a study of blood T cells in healthy people across ages. This clonotype was detected ten times or more. Primers used in a second PCR of about 7 to 11 cycles were a sample-barcoded 5' primer and a J-beta primer mix. Each cDNA molecule carried a tag from a template-switch adaptor that contained 12 random nucleotides. TCRdb independently ran MiXCR on the 5' RACE reads; one entry per CDR3 protein. The table includes about 640,000 distinct CDR3 sequences, approximately 50% detected once. Extraction of total RNA produced a minimum of 5 micrograms from each sample. CDR3 length equals 14 residues. Germline values: CDR1 SQVTM, CDR2 ANQGSEA. V lost 0 bases to trimming and J lost 0 bases, with 3 bases between them.

Material: blood. The receptor was derived from a man in his 60s in good health. The chain combines TRBV29-1 with TRBJ2-6, with D hard to call. The CDR3 bases are TGCAGCGTTGAAGACAACTCTGGGGCCAACGTCCTGACTTTC. This translates into CSVEDNSGANVLTF.